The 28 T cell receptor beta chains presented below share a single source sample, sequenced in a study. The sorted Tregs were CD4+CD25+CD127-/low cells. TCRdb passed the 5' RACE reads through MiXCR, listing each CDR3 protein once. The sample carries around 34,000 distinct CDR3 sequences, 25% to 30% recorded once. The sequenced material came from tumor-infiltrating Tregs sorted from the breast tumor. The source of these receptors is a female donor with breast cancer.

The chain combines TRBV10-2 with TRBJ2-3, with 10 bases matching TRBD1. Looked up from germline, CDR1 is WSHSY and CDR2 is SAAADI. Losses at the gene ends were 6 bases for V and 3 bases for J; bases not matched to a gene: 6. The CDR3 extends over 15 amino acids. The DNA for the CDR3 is TGCGCCAGCAGCGCCAGGACAGGGGGGACAGATACGCAGTATTTT. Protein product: CASSARTGGTDTQYF.

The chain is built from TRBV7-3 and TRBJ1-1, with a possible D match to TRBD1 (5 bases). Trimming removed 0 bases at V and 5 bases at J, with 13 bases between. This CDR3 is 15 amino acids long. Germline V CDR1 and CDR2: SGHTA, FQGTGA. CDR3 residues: CASSLTGGLETEAFF. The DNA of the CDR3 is TGTGCCAGCAGCTTAACGGGGGGGTTGGAGACTGAAGCTTTCTTT. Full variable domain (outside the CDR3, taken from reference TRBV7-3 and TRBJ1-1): GAGVSQTPSNKVTEKGKYVELRCDPISGHTALYWYRQSLGQGPEFLIYFQGTGAADDSGLPNDRFFAVRPEGSVSTLKIQRTERGDSAVYLCASSLTGGLETEAFFGQGTRLTVV.

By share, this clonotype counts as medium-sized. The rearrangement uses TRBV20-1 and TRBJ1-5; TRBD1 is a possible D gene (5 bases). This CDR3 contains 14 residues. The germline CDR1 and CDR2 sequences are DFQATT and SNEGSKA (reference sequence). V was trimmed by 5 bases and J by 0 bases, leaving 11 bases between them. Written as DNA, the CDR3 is TGCAGTGCTGGGCAGGGTTATAGCAATCAGCCCCAGCATTTT. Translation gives CSAGQGYSNQPQHF.

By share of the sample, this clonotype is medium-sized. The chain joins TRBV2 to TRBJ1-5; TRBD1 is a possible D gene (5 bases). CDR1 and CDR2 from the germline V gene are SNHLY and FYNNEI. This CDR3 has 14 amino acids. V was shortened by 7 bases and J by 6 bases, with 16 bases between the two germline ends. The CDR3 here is CASTQTGGAQPQHF. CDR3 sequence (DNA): TGTGCCAGCACTCAAACAGGAGGGGCTCAGCCCCAGCATTTT.

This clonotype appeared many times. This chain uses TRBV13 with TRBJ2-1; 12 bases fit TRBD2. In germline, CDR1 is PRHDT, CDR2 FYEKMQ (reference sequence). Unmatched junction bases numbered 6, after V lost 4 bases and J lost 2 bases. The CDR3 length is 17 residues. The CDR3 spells CASSSRLAGATYNEQFF. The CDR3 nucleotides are TGTGCCAGCAGCTCCCGACTAGCGGGAGCGACCTACAATGAGCAGTTCTTC.

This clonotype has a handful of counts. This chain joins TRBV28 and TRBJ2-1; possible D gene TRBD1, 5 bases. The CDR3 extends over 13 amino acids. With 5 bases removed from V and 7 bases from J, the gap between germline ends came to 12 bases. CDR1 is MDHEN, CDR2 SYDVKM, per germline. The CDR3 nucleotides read TGTGCCAGCAGTATTTACTACAGGAATGAGCAGTTCTTC. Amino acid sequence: CASSIYYRNEQFF.

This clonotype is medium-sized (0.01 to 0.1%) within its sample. CDR3 in amino acids: CASSLGSSGPPGELFF. In nucleotides, the CDR3 is TGTGCCAGCAGCTTAGGTAGTAGCGGTCCCCCCGGGGAGCTGTTTTTT. The J gene is TRBJ2-2, the V gene TRBV13; a weak D match, TRBD2 (6 bases). The germline CDR1 and CDR2 sequences are PRHDT and FYEKMQ (reference sequence). V was cut by 0 bases and J by 6 bases, with 14 bases left in between. There are 16 residues in the CDR3.

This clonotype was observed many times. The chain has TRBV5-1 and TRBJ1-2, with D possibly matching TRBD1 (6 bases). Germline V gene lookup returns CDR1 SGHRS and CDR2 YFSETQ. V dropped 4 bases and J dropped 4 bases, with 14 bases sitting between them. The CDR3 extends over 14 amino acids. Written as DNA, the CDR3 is TGCGCCAGCAGCCGTCTACAGGGCCTCTATGGCTACACCTTC. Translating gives CASSRLQGLYGYTF.

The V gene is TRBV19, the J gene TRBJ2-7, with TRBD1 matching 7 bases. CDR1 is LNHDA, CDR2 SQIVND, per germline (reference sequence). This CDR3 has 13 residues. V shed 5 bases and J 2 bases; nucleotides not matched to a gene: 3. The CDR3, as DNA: TGTGCCAGTAGTTGCGGACAGGCCTACGAGCAGTACTTC. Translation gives CASSCGQAYEQYF. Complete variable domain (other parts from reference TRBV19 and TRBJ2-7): DGGITQSPKYLFRKEGQNVTLSCEQNLNHDAMYWYRQDPGQGLRLIYYSQIVNDFQKGDIAEGYSVSREKKESFPLTVTSAQKNPTAFYLCASSCGQAYEQYFGPGTRLTVT.

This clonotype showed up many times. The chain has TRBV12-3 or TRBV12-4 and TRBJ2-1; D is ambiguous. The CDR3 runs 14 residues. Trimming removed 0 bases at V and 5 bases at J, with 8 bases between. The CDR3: CASSLALGHNEQFF. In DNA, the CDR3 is TGTGCCAGCAGTTTAGCGCTCGGCCACAATGAGCAGTTCTTC.

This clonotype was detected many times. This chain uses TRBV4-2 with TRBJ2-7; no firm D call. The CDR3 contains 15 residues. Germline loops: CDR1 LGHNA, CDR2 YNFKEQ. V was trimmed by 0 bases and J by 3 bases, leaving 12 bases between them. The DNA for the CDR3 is TGTGCCAGCAGCCAAGATTGGTTAAGACTCTACGAGCAGTACTTC. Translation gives CASSQDWLRLYEQYF.

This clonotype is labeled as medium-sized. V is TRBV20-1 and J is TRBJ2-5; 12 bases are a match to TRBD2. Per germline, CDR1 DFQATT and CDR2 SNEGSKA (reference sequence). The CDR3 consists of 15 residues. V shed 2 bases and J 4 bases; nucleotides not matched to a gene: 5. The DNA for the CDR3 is TGCAGTGCTAGAAAATGGACTAGCGGGATAGAGACCCAGTACTTC. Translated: CSARKWTSGIETQYF.

This CDR3 reads CASSPLRAQTGNTIYF. DNA for the CDR3: TGTGCCAGCTCACCACTTCGGGCACAGACTGGAAACACCATATATTTT. The chain uses TRBV18 and TRBJ1-3, with D unresolved. Trimming shortened V by 1 base and J by 2 bases, and 12 bases separated the two germline ends. The CDR3 has 16 amino acids. CDR1 and CDR2 from the germline V gene are KGHSH and LQKENI.

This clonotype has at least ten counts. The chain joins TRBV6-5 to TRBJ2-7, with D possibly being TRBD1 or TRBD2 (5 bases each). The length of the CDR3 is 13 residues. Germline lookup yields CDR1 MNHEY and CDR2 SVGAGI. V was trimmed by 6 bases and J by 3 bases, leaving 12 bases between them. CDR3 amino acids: CASSWGTVYEQYF. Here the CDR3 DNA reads TGTGCCAGCAGCTGGGGGACCGTCTACGAGCAGTACTTC.

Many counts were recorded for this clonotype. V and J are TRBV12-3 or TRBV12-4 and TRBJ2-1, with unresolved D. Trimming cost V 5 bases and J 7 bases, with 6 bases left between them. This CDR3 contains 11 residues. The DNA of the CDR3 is TGTGCCAGCAGTCCTGGAAATGAGCAGTTCTTC. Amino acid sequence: CASSPGNEQFF.

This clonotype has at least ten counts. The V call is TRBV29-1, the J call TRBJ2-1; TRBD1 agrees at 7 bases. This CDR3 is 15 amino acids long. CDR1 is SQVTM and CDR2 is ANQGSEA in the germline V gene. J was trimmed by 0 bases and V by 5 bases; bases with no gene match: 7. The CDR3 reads CSVTGTVSSYNEQFF. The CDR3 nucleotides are TGCAGCGTTACCGGGACAGTCAGCTCCTACAATGAGCAGTTCTTC.

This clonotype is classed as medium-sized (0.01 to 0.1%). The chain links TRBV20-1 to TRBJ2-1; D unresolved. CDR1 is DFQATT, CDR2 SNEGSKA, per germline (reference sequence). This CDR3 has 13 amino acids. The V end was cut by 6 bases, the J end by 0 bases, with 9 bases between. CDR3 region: CSAPPSSYNEQFF. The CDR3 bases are TGCAGTGCCCCACCGAGCTCCTACAATGAGCAGTTCTTC.

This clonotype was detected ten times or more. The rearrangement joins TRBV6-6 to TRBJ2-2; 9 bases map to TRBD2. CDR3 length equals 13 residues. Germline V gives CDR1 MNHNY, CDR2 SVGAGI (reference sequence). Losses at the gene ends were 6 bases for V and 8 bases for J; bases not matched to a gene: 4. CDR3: CASRGLASGELFF. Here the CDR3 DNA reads TGTGCCAGCAGAGGACTAGCGTCTGGGGAGCTGTTTTTT.

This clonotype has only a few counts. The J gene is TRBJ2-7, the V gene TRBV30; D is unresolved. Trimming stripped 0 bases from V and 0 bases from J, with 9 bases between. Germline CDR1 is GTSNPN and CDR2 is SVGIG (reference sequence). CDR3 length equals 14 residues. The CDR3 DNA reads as TGTGCCTGGAGTGTAGGGCCGGGCTCCTACGAGCAGTACTTC. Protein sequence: CAWSVGPGSYEQYF.

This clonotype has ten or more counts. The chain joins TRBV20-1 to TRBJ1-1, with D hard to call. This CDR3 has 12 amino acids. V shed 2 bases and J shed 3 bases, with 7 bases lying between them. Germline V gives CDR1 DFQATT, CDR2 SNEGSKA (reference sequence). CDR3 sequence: CSARPRDTEAFF. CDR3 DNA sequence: TGCAGTGCTAGACCCCGGGACACTGAAGCTTTCTTT.

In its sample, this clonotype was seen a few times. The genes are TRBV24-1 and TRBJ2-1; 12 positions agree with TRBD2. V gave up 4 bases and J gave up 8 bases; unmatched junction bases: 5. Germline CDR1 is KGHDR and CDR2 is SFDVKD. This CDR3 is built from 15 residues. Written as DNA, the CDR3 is TGTGCCACCAGTGACGGACTAGCGGGATGGTATGAGCAGTTCTTC. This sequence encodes CATSDGLAGWYEQFF.

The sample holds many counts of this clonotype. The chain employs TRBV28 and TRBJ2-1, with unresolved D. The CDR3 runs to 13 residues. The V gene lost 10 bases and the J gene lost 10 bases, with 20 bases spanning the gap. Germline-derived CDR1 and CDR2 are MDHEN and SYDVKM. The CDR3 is CATQFSSYGEQFF. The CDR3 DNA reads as TGTGCCACCCAGTTTAGCAGTTACGGGGAGCAGTTCTTC.

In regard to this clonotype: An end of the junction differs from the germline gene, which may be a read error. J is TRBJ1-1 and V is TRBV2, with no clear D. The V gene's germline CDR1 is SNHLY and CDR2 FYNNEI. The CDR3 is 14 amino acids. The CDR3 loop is CASSPWVANTGAFF. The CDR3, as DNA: TGTGCCAGCAGCCCCTGGGTGGCGAACACTGGAGCTTTCTTT. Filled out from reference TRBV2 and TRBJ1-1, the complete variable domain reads EPEVTQTPSHQVTQMGQEVILRCVPISNHLYFYWYRQILGQKVEFLVSFYNNEISEKSEIFDDQFSVERPDGSNFTLKIRSTKLEDSAMYFCASSPWVANTGAFFGQGTRLTVV.

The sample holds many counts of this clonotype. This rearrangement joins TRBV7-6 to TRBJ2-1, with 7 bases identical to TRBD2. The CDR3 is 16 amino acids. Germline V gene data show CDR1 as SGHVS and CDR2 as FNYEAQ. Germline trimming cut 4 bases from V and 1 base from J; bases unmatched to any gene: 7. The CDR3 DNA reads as TGTGCCAGCAGCTCCCCCCAAGCGGGGTCCTACAATGAGCAGTTCTTC. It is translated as CASSSPQAGSYNEQFF.

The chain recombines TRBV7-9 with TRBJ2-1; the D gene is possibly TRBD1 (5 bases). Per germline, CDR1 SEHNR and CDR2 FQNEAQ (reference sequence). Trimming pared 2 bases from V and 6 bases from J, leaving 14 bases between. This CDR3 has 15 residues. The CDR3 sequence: CASSLPVPQGNEQFF. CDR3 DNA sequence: TGTGCCAGCAGCTTACCGGTCCCCCAGGGCAATGAGCAGTTCTTC.

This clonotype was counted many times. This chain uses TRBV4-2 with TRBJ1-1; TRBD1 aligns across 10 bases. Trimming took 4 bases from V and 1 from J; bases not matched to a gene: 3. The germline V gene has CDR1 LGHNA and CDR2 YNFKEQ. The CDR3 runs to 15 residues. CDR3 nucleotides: TGTGCCAGCAGCCCCCGGGACAGGGGGAACACTGAAGCTTTCTTT. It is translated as CASSPRDRGNTEAFF.

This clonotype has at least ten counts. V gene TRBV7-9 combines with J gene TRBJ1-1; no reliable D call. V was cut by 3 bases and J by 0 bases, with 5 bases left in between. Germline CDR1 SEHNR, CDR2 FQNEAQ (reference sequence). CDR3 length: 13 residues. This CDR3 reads CASSFLMNTEAFF. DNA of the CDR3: TGTGCCAGCAGCTTCCTGATGAACACTGAAGCTTTCTTT.

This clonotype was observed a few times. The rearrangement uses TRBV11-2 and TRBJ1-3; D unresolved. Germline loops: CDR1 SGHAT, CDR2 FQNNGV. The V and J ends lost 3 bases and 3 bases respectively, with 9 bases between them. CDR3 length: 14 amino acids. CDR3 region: CASSFSAGGNTIYF. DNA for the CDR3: TGTGCCAGCAGCTTCTCGGCTGGTGGAAACACCATATATTTT.